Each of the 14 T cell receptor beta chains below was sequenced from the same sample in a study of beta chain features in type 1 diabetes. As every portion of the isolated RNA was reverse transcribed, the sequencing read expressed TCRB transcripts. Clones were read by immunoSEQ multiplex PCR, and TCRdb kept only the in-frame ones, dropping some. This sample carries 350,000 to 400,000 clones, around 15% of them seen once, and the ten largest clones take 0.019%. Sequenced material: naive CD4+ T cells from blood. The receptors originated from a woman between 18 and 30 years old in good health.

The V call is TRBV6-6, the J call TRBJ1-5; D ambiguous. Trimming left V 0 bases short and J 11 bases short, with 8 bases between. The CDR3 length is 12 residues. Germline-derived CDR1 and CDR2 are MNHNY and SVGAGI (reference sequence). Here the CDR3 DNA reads TGTGCCAGCAGTTACTCGCGGGAGTCCCAGCATTTT. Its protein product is CASSYSRESQHF.

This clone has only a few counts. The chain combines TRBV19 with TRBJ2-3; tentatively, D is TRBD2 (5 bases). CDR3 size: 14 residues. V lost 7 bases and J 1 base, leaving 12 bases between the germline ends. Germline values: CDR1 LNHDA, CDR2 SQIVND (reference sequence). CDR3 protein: CASNVGLGTDTQYF. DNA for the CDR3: TGTGCCAGTAACGTCGGACTTGGCACAGATACGCAGTATTTT.

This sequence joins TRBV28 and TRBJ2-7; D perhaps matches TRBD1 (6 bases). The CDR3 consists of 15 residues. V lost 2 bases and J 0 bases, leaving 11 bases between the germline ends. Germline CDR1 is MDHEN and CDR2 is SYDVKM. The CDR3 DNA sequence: TGTGCCAGCAGTTTACCGGACAGCCACTCCTACGAGCAGTACTTC. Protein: CASSLPDSHSYEQYF.

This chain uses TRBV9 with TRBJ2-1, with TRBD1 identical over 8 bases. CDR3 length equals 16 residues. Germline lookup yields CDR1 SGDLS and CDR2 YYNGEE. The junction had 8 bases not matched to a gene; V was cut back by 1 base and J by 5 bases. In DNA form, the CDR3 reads TGTGCCAGCAGCGTAAGTTGGACAGGGCTCCACAATGAGCAGTTCTTC. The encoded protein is CASSVSWTGLHNEQFF.

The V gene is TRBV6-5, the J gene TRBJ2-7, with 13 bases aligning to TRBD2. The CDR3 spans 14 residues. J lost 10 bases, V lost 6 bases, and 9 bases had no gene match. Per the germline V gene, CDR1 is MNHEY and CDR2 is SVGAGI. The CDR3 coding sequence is TGTGCCAGCAGCGATCGGACTAGCGGGAGACAACAGTACTTC. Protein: CASSDRTSGRQQYF.

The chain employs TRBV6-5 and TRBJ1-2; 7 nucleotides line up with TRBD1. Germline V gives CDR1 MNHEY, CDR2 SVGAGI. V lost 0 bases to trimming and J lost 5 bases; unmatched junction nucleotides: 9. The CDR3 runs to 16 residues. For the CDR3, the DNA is TGTGCCAGCAGTTACTCGCCGGGACAGACACTATATGGCTACACCTTC. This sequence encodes CASSYSPGQTLYGYTF.

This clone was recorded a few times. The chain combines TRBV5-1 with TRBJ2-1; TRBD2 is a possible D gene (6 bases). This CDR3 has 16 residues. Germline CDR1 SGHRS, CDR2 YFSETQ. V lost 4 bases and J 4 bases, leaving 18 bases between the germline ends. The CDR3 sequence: CASSPPGGSGYNEQFF. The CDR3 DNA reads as TGCGCCAGCAGCCCCCCCGGAGGGAGCGGGTACAATGAGCAGTTCTTC.

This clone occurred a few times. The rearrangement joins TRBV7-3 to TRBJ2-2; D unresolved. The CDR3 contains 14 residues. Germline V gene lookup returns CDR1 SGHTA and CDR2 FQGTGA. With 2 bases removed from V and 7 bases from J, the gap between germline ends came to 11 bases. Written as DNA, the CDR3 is TGTGCCAGCAGCTTATCCCCGGTATTCGGGGAGCTGTTTTTT. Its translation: CASSLSPVFGELFF.

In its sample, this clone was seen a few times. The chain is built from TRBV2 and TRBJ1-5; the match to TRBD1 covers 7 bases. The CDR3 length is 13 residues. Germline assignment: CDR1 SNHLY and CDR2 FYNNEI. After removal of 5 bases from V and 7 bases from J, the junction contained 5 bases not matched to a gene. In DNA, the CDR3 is TGTGCCAGCAGTTCATACAGGGGACAGCCCCAGCATTTT. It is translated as CASSSYRGQPQHF. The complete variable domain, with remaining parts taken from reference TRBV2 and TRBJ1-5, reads EPEVTQTPSHQVTQMGQEVILRCVPISNHLYFYWYRQILGQKVEFLVSFYNNEISEKSEIFDDQFSVERPDGSNFTLKIRSTKLEDSAMYFCASSSYRGQPQHFGDGTRLSIL.

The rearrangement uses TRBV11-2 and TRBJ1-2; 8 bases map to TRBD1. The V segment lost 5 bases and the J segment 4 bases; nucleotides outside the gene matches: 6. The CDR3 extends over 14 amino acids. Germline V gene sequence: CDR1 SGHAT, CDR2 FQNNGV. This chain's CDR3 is CASSGDRPSYGYTF. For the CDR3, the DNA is TGTGCCAGCAGCGGGGACAGGCCTTCCTATGGCTACACCTTC.

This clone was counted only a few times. The CDR3 nucleotides are TGCAGCGTTGGGCTGTACCAAGAGACCCAGTACTTC. This translates into CSVGLYQETQYF. The V gene is TRBV29-1, the J gene TRBJ2-5, with D uncertain. V gave up 4 bases and J gave up 0 bases, with 6 bases separating them. This CDR3 spans 12 amino acids. CDR1 SQVTM and CDR2 ANQGSEA come from the germline V gene. Full variable domain (rest looked up from reference TRBV29-1 and TRBJ2-5): SAVISQKPSRDICQRGTSLTIQCQVDSQVTMMFWYRQQPGQSLTLIATANQGSEATYESGFVIDKFPISRPNLTFSTLTVSNMSPEDSSIYLCSVGLYQETQYFGPGTRLLVL.

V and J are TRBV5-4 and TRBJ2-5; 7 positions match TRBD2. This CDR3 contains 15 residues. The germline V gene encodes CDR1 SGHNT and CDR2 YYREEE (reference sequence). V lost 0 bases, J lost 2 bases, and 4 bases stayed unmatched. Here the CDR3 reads CASSLAGLRQETQYF. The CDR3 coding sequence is TGTGCCAGCAGCTTGGCGGGACTACGTCAAGAGACCCAGTACTTC.

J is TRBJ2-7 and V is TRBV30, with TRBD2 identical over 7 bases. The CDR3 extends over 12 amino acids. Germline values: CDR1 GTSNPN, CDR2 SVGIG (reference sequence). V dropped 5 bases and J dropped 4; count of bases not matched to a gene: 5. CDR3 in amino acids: CAWGRGGYEQYF. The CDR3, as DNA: TGTGCCTGGGGGAGGGGTGGATACGAGCAGTACTTC.

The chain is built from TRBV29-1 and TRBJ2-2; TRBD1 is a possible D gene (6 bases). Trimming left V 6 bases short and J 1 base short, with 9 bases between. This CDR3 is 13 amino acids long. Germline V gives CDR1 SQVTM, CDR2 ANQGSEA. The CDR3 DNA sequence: TGCAGCGTGACGGGACAGAACACCGGGGAGCTGTTTTTT. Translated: CSVTGQNTGELFF.